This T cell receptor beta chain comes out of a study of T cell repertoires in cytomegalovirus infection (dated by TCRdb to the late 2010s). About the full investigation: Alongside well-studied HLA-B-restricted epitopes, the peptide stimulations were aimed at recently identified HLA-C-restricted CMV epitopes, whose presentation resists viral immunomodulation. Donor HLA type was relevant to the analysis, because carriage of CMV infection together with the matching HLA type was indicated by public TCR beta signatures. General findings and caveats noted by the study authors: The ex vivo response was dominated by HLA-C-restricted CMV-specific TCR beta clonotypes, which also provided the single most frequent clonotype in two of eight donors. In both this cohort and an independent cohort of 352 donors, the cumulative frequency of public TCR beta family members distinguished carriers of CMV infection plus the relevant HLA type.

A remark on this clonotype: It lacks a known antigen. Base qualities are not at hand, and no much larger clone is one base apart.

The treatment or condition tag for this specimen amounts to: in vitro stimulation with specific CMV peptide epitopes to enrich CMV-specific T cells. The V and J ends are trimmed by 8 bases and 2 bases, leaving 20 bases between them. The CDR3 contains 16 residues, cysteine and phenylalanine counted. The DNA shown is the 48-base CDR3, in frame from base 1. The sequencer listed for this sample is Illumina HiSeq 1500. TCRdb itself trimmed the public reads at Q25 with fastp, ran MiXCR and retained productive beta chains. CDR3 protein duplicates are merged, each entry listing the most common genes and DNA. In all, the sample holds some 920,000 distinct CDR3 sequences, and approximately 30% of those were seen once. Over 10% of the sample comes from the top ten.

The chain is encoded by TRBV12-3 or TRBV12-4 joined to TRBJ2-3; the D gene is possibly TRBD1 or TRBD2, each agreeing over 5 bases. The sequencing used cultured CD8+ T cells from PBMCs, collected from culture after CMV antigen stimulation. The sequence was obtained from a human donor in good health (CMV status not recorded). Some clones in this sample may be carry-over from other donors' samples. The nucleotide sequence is TGTGCCAGCGGGAATCAGTGGGGACCGAACACAGATACGCAGTATTTT. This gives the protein CASGNQWGPNTDTQYF.